These 29 T cell receptor beta chains were sequenced from one sample in a study of glioma-infiltrating T cells. Amplification of TCR alpha and beta CDR3 regions from RNA used iRepertoire nested multiplex PCR. TCRdb processed the multiplex PCR reads anew with MiXCR; each CDR3 protein has one entry. The sample yields 150,000 to 200,000 distinct CDR3 sequences, roughly a third seen once. Material: glioma tissue, nonneoplastic brain tissue, or PBMCs (not recorded which). The receptors derive from a human donor with low-grade glioma or glioblastoma, undergoing nonglioma brain surgery, or in good health (not recorded which).

This clonotype showed up many times. Its ends do not fully match the called genes, so a read error is possible. The chain uses TRBV7-9 and TRBJ2-1, with D perhaps TRBD2 (6 bases). The germline gives CDR1 SEHNR, CDR2 FQNEAQ (reference sequence). The CDR3 is made up of 14 amino acids. CDR3 sequence (DNA): TGTGCCAGCAGCGGCCGGGACTCCGACAATGAGCAGTTCTTC. The encoded protein is CASSGRDSDNEQFF.

Turning to this clonotype: The junction does not match germline at one end; this may be a read error. The chain is built from TRBV25-1 and TRBJ1-1, with D maybe TRBD1 (5 bases). Germline assignment: CDR1 MGHDK and CDR2 SYGVNS. CDR3 length: 14 amino acids. CDR3 residues: CASSNPGVVTEASF. The CDR3 DNA is TGTGCAAGCAGTAACCCGGGGGTGGTCACTGAAGCTTCCTTT.

Concerning this clonotype itself: The missing conserved phenylalanine or tryptophan at the end of this CDR3 makes a read error likely. The chain links TRBV4-1 to TRBJ2-3, with 9 bases matching TRBD2. J lost 6 bases, V lost 4 bases, and 11 bases had no gene match. Germline CDR1 is MGHRA and CDR2 is YSYEKL. The CDR3 contains 16 residues. Here the CDR3 reads CASSPATSGRADTQYL. The CDR3 DNA sequence: TGCGCCAGCAGCCCTGCGACTAGCGGCAGGGCCGATACGCAGTATCTT.

As to this clonotype: Just one base apart from a much larger clone, this may be a read error. V usage is TRBV6-1 and J usage is TRBJ2-7; 10 nucleotides align to TRBD1. Germline assignment: CDR1 MNHNS and CDR2 SASEGT. The CDR3 length is 14 residues. Trimming at V came to 10 bases and at J to 6 bases, leaving 12 bases not matched to a gene. CDR3 region: CAMKGTGAYCEQYF. CDR3 bases: TGTGCCATGAAGGGGACAGGGGCTTACTGCGAGCAGTACTTC.

J is TRBJ2-3 and V is TRBV7-2; D tentatively fits TRBD1 or TRBD2 (5 bases each). CDR1 is SGHTA, CDR2 FQGNSA, per germline. V lost 5 bases and J lost 3, with 27 bases in between. CDR3 length: 19 residues. Written as DNA, the CDR3 is TGTGCCAGCAGCCCTCAAATACCGACCGGGACGAGGAGTACAGATACGCAGTATTTT. Protein product: CASSPQIPTGTRSTDTQYF. The variable domain in full, with the rest retrieved from reference TRBV7-2 and TRBJ2-3, is GAGVSQSPSNKVTEKGKDVELRCDPISGHTALYWYRQSLGQGLEFLIYFQGNSAPDKSGLPSDRFSAERTGGSVSTLTIQRTQQEDSAVYLCASSPQIPTGTRSTDTQYFGPGTRLTVL.

This clonotype was found a few times. The CDR3 reads CASSQIQLAQNTGELFF. As DNA, the CDR3 is TGCGCCAGCAGCCAGATTCAACTAGCGCAGAACACCGGGGAGCTGTTTTTT. The chain combines TRBV4-3 with TRBJ2-2; TRBD2 agrees at 7 bases. This CDR3 spans 17 amino acids. Germline-derived CDR1 and CDR2 are LGHNA and YSLEER. V lost 3 bases, J lost 1 base, and 8 bases stayed unmatched.

This clonotype was counted between two and nine times. This rearrangement joins TRBV7-2 to TRBJ2-2, with D possibly matching TRBD1 (5 bases). This CDR3 is 13 amino acids long. CDR1 and CDR2 from the germline V gene are SGHTA and FQGNSA. The V end was cut by 1 base, the J end by 7 bases, with 7 bases between. The CDR3 DNA follows: TGTGCCAGCAGCTTAGAACAGGACGGGGAGCTGTTTTTT. Translation: CASSLEQDGELFF. The full variable domain, with the rest looked up from reference TRBV7-2 and TRBJ2-2, is GAGVSQSPSNKVTEKGKDVELRCDPISGHTALYWYRQSLGQGLEFLIYFQGNSAPDKSGLPSDRFSAERTGGSVSTLTIQRTQQEDSAVYLCASSLEQDGELFFGEGSRLTVL.

This clonotype was seen repeatedly, ten times or more. The chain carries TRBV19 and TRBJ1-2; TRBD1 is a possible D gene (6 bases). V dropped 6 bases and J dropped 0 bases, with 11 bases sitting between them. Germline V gives CDR1 LNHDA, CDR2 SQIVND (reference sequence). The CDR3 length is 14 residues. The CDR3 bases are TGTGCCAGTAGACGGCAGGGGTCTAACTATGGCTACACCTTC. Translation gives CASRRQGSNYGYTF.

This clonotype has ten or more counts. This chain joins TRBV6-1 and TRBJ2-7, with D tentatively TRBD1 or TRBD2 (5 bases each). Germline loops: CDR1 MNHNS, CDR2 SASEGT. The germline V and J ends were trimmed by 5 bases and 3 bases, with 14 bases remaining between them. There are 14 residues in the CDR3. The CDR3 coding sequence is TGTGCCAGCAGTTGGGACGGTTCCTACTACGAGCAGTACTTC. It yields the protein CASSWDGSYYEQYF.

Comment on this clonotype: The junction departs from the called germline gene at one end, perhaps through a read error. The rearrangement joins TRBV6-8 to TRBJ2-1; 7 bases match TRBD1. This CDR3 is built from 15 residues. CDR1 and CDR2 (germline): MNHGY, SAAAGT. The CDR3 coding sequence is TGTGCCGGCAGTTACAAAGGGGGCGCCTACAATGAGCAGTTCTTC. It encodes CAGSYKGGAYNEQFF.

This chain joins TRBV3-1 and TRBJ2-7; 8 bases line up with TRBD2. Germline CDR1 reads LGHDT; CDR2 reads YNNKEL (reference sequence). V gave up 8 bases and J gave up 3 bases; unmatched junction bases: 9. CDR3 length equals 14 residues. The CDR3, as DNA: TGTGCCAGCTCCCCGACTAGCGCCCTCTACGAGCAGTACTTC. Protein: CASSPTSALYEQYF.

This clonotype showed up just once. The CDR3 carries no conserved terminal phenylalanine or tryptophan, so it likely arises from a read error. J is TRBJ2-7 and V is TRBV27; 13 bases align to TRBD2. Germline V gives CDR1 MNHEY, CDR2 SMNVEV (reference sequence). The CDR3 spans 14 residues. Here the CDR3 reads CARSPGLAGDEQYL. The DNA for the CDR3 is TGTGCCCGCAGTCCTGGACTAGCGGGAGACGAGCAGTACTTA.

The gene calls are TRBV3-1 and TRBJ1-6, with 9 bases fitting TRBD1. The trim removed 6 bases at V and 9 bases at J, leaving 21 bases unmatched. The CDR3 is made up of 19 amino acids. Per germline, CDR1 LGHDT and CDR2 YNNKEL (reference sequence). The CDR3 reads CASRHIDRTGEGRGSPLHF. In DNA, the CDR3 is TGTGCCAGCAGACATATCGACCGGACAGGGGAGGGTCGTGGTTCACCCCTCCACTTT. The variable domain in full, with the rest retrieved from reference TRBV3-1 and TRBJ1-6, is DTAVSQTPKYLVTQMGNDKSIKCEQNLGHDTMYWYKQDSKKFLKIMFSYNNKELIINETVPNRFSPKSPDKAHLNLHINSLELGDSAVYFCASRHIDRTGEGRGSPLHFGNGTRLTVT.

This clonotype has a count of ten or more. V gene TRBV6-5 combines with J gene TRBJ1-2; tentative D call: TRBD1 (6 bases). The CDR3 loop spans 14 amino acids. Germline V CDR1 and CDR2: MNHEY, SVGAGI. The V gene lost 3 bases and the J gene lost 3 bases, with 11 bases spanning the gap. DNA of the CDR3: TGTGCCAGCAGTTATGGGGGGGGCGACTATGGCTACACCTTC. This encodes CASSYGGGDYGYTF.

There are many counts of this clonotype. The J gene is TRBJ2-6, the V gene TRBV6-2 or TRBV6-3, with D uncertain. The CDR3 has 14 amino acids. V lost 6 bases, J lost 1 base, and 7 bases lay in between. CDR1 and CDR2 (germline): MNHEY, SVGEGT. In nucleotides, the CDR3 is TGTGCCAGCAGAGAGCCGTCTGGGGCCAACGTCCTGACTTTC. Amino acids: CASREPSGANVLTF.

This chain connects TRBV4-2 to TRBJ2-2; 10 nucleotides align to TRBD2. V was pared by 0 bases and J by 4 bases, with 8 bases of the junction left unmatched. This CDR3 has 18 amino acids. Germline values: CDR1 LGHNA, CDR2 YNFKEQ. CDR3 sequence: CASSQETSGLVSTGELFF. The CDR3 region has the DNA TGTGCCAGCAGCCAAGAGACTAGCGGGCTTGTTTCCACCGGGGAGCTGTTTTTT.

J is TRBJ2-5 and V is TRBV6-5, with D unclear. The CDR3 totals 13 residues. V was clipped by 7 bases and J by 11 bases, with 20 bases between them. Germline assignment: CDR1 MNHEY and CDR2 SVGAGI. CDR3 in amino acids: CASTPGFQEAQYF. Written as DNA, the CDR3 is TGTGCCAGCACCCCCGGGTTTCAAGAGGCACAGTACTTC.

A note on this clonotype: This may arise from a read error, as a much more abundant clone is one base away. The chain links TRBV4-3 to TRBJ1-1; D unclear. From germline, CDR1 is LGHNA and CDR2 YSLEER. This CDR3 comprises 14 residues. CDR3: CATSQDYRSFEAFF. In DNA, the CDR3 is TGCGCCACCAGCCAAGATTATAGGAGTTTTGAAGCTTTCTTT.

This clonotype was detected ten times or more. J is TRBJ2-7 and V is TRBV29-1; weak D call: TRBD2 (6 bases). Trimming left V 6 bases short and J 2 bases short, with 11 bases between. CDR1 and CDR2 (germline): SQVTM, ANQGSEA. CDR3 size: 12 residues. CDR3 sequence (DNA): TGCAGCGTGGGGACTCTGACCTACGAGCAGTACTTC. This sequence encodes CSVGTLTYEQYF.

This clonotype was seen repeatedly, ten times or more. The genes are TRBV7-8 and TRBJ1-1; D may be TRBD1 (5 bases). V was cut by 5 bases and J by 0 bases, with 13 bases left in between. CDR1 and CDR2 (germline): SGHVS, FQNEAQ. The length of the CDR3 is 15 residues. The CDR3 nucleotides read TGTGCCAGCAGCCTTACAGGAACCTTGAACACTGAAGCTTTCTTT. Translation: CASSLTGTLNTEAFF.

This clonotype was seen a few times. One end of the junction fails to match germline, which may point to a read error. V gene TRBV12-3 or TRBV12-4 combines with J gene TRBJ1-6; D ambiguous. The CDR3 is 14 residues long. Written as DNA, the CDR3 is TGTGCCAGCAGCTTAGATTTCTCAAATTCACCCCTCCACTTT. It translates to CASSLDFSNSPLHF.

The chain carries TRBV7-3 and TRBJ1-1; no definite D call. The CDR3 loop spans 14 amino acids. The germline gives CDR1 SGHTA, CDR2 FQGTGA. V lost 2 bases and J lost 1, with 8 bases in between. The CDR3 nucleotides read TGTGCCAGCAGCTTAGGCTCAGGGAACACTGAAGCTTTCTTT. It yields the protein CASSLGSGNTEAFF.

This clonotype was detected ten times or more. The chain uses TRBV11-2 and TRBJ2-7; D unclear. The V and J ends lost 5 bases and 2 bases respectively, with 7 bases between them. Germline CDR1 is SGHAT and CDR2 is FQNNGV. The length of the CDR3 is 12 residues. The CDR3 DNA reads TGTGCCAGCAGCCGGTGGACCTACGAGCAGTACTTC. It specifies CASSRWTYEQYF. The entire variable domain, with the rest obtained from reference TRBV11-2 and TRBJ2-7, is as follows: EAGVAQSPRYKIIEKRQSVAFWCNPISGHATLYWYQQILGQGPKLLIQFQNNGVVDDSQLPKDRFSAERLKGVDSTLKIQPAKLEDSAVYLCASSRWTYEQYFGPGTRLTVT.

As for this clonotype: A much more abundant neighbour one base away suggests this may be a read error. V gene TRBV2 combines with J gene TRBJ2-1; D remains unclear. The germline V gene has CDR1 SNHLY and CDR2 FYNNEI. The CDR3 is made up of 10 amino acids. Here the CDR3 reads CATLGNEQLF. As DNA, the CDR3 is TGTGCCACCTTGGGGAATGAGCAGCTCTTC.

This clonotype appeared once. At one end, the junction sequence differs from germline, possibly due to a read error. The rearrangement joins TRBV6-6 to TRBJ2-7; D possibly corresponds to TRBD2 (5 bases). The CDR3 contains 16 residues. Germline CDR1 and CDR2: MNHNY and SVGAGI (reference sequence). This CDR3 reads CAGSYSYGEIVCEQYF. CDR3 bases: TGTGCCGGCAGTTACTCGTACGGGGAAATAGTCTGCGAGCAGTACTTC.

The chain uses TRBV10-3 and TRBJ2-2; D may be TRBD1 or TRBD2 (5 bases each). This CDR3 is 18 amino acids long. Trimming shortened V by 6 bases and J by 4 bases, and 24 bases separated the two germline ends. Germline V gene sequence: CDR1 ENHRY, CDR2 SYGVKD. In nucleotides, the CDR3 is TGTGCCATCAGAGAAAGGCCAAATCAGAGGGGCGGCACCGGGGAGCTGTTTTTT. Its translation is CAIRERPNQRGGTGELFF.

This clonotype has at least ten counts. DNA for the CDR3: TGCAGTGCCCCATCCCGGGACAGGGATTTTGGCAATTCACCCCTCCACTTT. It is translated as CSAPSRDRDFGNSPLHF. The rearrangement links TRBV20-1 to TRBJ1-6, with 9 bases identical to TRBD1. This CDR3 spans 17 amino acids. Germline-derived CDR1 and CDR2 are DFQATT and SNEGSKA (reference sequence). Germline trimming cut 6 bases from V and 7 bases from J; bases unmatched to any gene: 16.

This clonotype was detected ten times or more. The chain links TRBV10-3 to TRBJ2-5; 11 nucleotides line up with TRBD1. The J segment lost 4 bases and the V segment lost 6 bases, leaving 10 bases of the junction unmatched. The CDR3 is 16 amino acids. Looked up from germline, CDR1 is ENHRY and CDR2 is SYGVKD. DNA for the CDR3: TGTGCCATCAGCGGTACAGAGGGACAGGGGGGAGAGACCCAGTACTTC. As protein: CAISGTEGQGGETQYF.

With regard to this clonotype: A much larger clone sits a single nucleotide away, making a read error possible. The final CDR3 position lacks the conserved phenylalanine or tryptophan, pointing to a likely read error. The chain is built from TRBV19 and TRBJ1-2; D gene ambiguous. CDR3 length: 14 amino acids. V dropped 5 bases and J dropped 4 bases, with 14 bases sitting between them. Germline lookup yields CDR1 LNHDA and CDR2 SQIVND (reference sequence). The CDR3 DNA reads TGTGCCAGTAGTTTGGCAGGTCACCCCTATGGCTACACCCTC. It encodes CASSLAGHPYGYTL.